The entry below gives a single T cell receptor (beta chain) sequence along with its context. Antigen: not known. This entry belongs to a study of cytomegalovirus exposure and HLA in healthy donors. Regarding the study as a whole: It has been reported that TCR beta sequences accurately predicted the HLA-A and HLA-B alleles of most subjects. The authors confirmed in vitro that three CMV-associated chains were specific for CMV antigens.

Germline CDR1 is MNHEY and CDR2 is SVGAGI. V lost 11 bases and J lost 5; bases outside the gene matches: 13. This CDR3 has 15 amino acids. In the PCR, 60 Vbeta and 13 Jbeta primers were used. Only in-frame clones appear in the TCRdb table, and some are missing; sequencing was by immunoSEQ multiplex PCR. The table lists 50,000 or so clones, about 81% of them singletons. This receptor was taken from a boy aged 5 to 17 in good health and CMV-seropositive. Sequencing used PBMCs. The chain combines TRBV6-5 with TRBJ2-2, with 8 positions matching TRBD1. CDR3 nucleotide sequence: TGTGCCGCAGGGGGCCCTGGGGTACCAACCGGGGAGCTGTTTTTT. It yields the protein CAAGGPGVPTGELFF.